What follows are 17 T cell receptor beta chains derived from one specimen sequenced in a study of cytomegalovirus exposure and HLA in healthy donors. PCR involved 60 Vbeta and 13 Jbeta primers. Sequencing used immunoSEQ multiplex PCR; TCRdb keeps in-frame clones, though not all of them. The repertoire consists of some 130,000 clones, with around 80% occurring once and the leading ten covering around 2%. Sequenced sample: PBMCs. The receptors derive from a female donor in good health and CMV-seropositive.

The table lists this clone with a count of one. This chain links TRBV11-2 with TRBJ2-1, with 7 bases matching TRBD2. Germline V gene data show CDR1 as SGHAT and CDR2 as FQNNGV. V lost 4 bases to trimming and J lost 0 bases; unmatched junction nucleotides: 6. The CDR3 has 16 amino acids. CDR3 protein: CASSSGLPSSYNEQFF. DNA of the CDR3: TGTGCCAGCAGCTCGGGACTACCGAGCTCCTACAATGAGCAGTTCTTC.

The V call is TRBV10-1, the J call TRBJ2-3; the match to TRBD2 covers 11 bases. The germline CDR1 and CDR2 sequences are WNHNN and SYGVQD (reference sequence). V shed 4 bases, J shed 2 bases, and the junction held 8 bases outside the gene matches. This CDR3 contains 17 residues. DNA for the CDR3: TGCGCCAGCAGTGGATCCGGGACTAGCGGATTCACAGATACGCAGTATTTT. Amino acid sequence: CASSGSGTSGFTDTQYF.

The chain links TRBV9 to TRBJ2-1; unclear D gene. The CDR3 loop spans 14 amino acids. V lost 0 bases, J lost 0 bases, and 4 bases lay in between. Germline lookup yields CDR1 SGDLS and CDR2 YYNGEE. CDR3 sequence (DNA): TGTGCCAGCAGCGTAGGGAGCTCCTACAATGAGCAGTTCTTC. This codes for CASSVGSSYNEQFF.

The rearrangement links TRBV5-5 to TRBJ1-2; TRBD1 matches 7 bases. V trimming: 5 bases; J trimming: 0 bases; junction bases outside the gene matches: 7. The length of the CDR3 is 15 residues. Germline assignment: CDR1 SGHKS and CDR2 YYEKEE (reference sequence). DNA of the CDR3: TGTGCCAGCAGGACGGGACAGTCTTCTAACTATGGCTACACCTTC. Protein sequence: CASRTGQSSNYGYTF.

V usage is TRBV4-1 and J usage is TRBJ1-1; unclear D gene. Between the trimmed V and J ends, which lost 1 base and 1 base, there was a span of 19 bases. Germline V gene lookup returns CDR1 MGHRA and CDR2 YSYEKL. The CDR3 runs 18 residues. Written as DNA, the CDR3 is TGCGCCAGCAGCCAAGTAGGAGGTCCACTTCAACCGAACACTGAAGCTTTCTTT. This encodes CASSQVGGPLQPNTEAFF.

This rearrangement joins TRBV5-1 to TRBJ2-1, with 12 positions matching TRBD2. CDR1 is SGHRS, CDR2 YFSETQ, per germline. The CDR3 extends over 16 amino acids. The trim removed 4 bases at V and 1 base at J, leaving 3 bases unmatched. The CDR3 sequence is CASSTLAGGSYNEQFF. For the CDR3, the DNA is TGCGCCAGCAGCACACTAGCGGGGGGTTCCTACAATGAGCAGTTCTTC.

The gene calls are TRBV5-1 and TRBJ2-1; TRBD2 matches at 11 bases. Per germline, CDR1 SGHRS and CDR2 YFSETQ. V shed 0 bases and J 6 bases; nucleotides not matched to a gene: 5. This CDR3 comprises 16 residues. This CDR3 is CASSLGSTSGSNEQFF. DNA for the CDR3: TGCGCCAGCAGCTTGGGGTCAACTAGCGGGAGCAATGAGCAGTTCTTC.

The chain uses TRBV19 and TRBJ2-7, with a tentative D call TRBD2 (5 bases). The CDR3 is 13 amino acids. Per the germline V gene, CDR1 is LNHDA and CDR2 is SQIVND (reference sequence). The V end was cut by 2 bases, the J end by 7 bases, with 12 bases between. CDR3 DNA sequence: TGTGCCAGTAGTATAAATCCGTGGAGGGAGCAGTACTTC. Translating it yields CASSINPWREQYF. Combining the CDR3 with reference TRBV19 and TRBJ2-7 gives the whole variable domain DGGITQSPKYLFRKEGQNVTLSCEQNLNHDAMYWYRQDPGQGLRLIYYSQIVNDFQKGDIAEGYSVSREKKESFPLTVTSAQKNPTAFYLCASSINPWREQYFGPGTRLTVT.

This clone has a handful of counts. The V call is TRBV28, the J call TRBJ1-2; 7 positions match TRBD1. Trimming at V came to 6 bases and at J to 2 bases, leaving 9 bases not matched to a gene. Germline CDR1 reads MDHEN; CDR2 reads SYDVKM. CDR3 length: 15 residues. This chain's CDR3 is CASRPGGRGNYGYTF. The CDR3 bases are TGTGCCAGCAGGCCCGGTGGCAGGGGGAACTATGGCTACACCTTC.

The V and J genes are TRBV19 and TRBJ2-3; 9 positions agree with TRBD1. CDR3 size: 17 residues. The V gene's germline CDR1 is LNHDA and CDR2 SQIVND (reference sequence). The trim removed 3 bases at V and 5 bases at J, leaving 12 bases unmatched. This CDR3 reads CASSISPPGTGLDTQYF. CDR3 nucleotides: TGTGCCAGTAGTATTTCCCCTCCCGGGACAGGGCTAGATACGCAGTATTTT. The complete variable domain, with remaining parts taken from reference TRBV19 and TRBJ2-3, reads DGGITQSPKYLFRKEGQNVTLSCEQNLNHDAMYWYRQDPGQGLRLIYYSQIVNDFQKGDIAEGYSVSREKKESFPLTVTSAQKNPTAFYLCASSISPPGTGLDTQYFGPGTRLTVL.

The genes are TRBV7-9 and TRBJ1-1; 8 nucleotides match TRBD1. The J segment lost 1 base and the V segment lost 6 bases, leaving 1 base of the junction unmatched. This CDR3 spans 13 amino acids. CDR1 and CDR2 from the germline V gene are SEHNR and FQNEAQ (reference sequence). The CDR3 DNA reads TGTGCCAGCAGAGGACAGGGGAACACTGAAGCTTTCTTT. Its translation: CASRGQGNTEAFF.

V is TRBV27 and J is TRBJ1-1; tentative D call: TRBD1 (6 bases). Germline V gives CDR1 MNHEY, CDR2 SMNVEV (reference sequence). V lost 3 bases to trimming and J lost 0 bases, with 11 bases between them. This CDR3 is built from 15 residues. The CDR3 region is CASSLSGQLNTEAFF. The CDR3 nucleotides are TGTGCCAGCAGTTTGAGCGGACAGCTGAACACTGAAGCTTTCTTT.

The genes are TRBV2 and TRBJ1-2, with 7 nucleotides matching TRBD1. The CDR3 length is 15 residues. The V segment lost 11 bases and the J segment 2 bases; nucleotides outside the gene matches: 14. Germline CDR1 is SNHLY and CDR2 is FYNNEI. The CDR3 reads CAGIDGTDRNYGYTF. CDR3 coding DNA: TGTGCCGGCATAGACGGGACAGATAGAAACTATGGCTACACCTTC.

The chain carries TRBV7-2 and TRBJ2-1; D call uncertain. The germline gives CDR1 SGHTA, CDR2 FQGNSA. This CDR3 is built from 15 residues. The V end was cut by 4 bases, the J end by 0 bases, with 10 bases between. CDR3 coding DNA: TGTGCCAGCAGCTCCCGGTTCCCCTCCTACAATGAGCAGTTCTTC. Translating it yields CASSSRFPSYNEQFF. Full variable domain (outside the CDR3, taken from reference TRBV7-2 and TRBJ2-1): GAGVSQSPSNKVTEKGKDVELRCDPISGHTALYWYRQSLGQGLEFLIYFQGNSAPDKSGLPSDRFSAERTGGSVSTLTIQRTQQEDSAVYLCASSSRFPSYNEQFFGPGTRLTVL.

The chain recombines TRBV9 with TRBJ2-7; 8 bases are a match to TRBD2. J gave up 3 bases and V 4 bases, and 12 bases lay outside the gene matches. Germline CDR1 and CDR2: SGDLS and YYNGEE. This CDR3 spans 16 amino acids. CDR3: CASSPRAAGVSYEQYF. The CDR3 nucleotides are TGTGCCAGCAGCCCCCGGGCAGCGGGAGTCAGCTACGAGCAGTACTTC.

CDR3 region: CASRPPTYPYEQYF. The CDR3, as DNA: TGTGCCAGTAGACCCCCCACATACCCCTACGAGCAGTACTTC. The genes are TRBV19 and TRBJ2-7; D unclear. The V and J ends lost 6 bases and 2 bases respectively, with 14 bases between them. Germline V lookup: CDR1 LNHDA, CDR2 SQIVND (reference sequence). CDR3 length equals 14 residues.

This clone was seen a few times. Here the CDR3 DNA reads TGTGCCAGCTGCCCGGACAGGGGCCTCCACGAGCAGTACTTC. Its protein product is CASCPDRGLHEQYF. The chain employs TRBV27 and TRBJ2-7; 9 nucleotides match TRBD1. Germline CDR1 reads MNHEY; CDR2 reads SMNVEV (reference sequence). V shed 8 bases and J 5 bases; nucleotides not matched to a gene: 10. CDR3 length: 14 amino acids.